This TCR beta chain was recovered during a study of T-cell reconstitution after alpha-beta-depleted transplantation in children. The J segment lost 6 bases and the V segment lost 4 bases, leaving 7 bases of the junction unmatched. Looked up from germline, CDR1 is SGDLS and CDR2 is YYNGEE. The CDR3 sequence is 14 residues long. Library preparation (for TCRbeta) was performed with unique molecular identifiers. One entry per CDR3 protein results from TCRdb running MiXCR on the PCR reads. This table holds about 72,000 distinct CDR3 sequences, 6% to 8.5% found once. This clonotype showed up many times. The input for sequencing was PBMCs from the stem cell graft donor, taken from the stem cell graft. The gene calls are TRBV9 and TRBJ1-5; 7 bases match TRBD1. This TCR came from a human donor who donated a stem cell graft to a child with acute lymphoblastic leukemia. This chain's CDR3 is CASSPRQGGQPQHF. CDR3 coding DNA: TGTGCCAGCAGCCCCAGACAGGGAGGTCAGCCCCAGCATTTT.